This TCR beta chain was identified during a study of T cell changes during pregnancy in multiple sclerosis. Repertoires were generated with immunoSEQ multiplex PCR, while TCRdb's copy carries only in-frame clones and drops some. The table has roughly 40,000 clones, 80% to 95% seen once. Germline V gives CDR1 MNHEY, CDR2 SMNVEV (reference sequence). Trimming at V came to 7 bases and at J to 8 bases, leaving 8 bases not matched to a gene. This CDR3 contains 14 residues. This receptor was obtained from a female donor in good health, enrolled as a control in a pregnancy study. The V call is TRBV27, the J call TRBJ1-6, with 7 bases lining up with TRBD1. Source: CD4+ T cells from peripheral blood mononuclear cells, taken after pregnancy. The CDR3 here is CASTLTGPHSPLHF. In nucleotides, the CDR3 is TGTGCCAGCACCTTGACAGGGCCCCATTCACCCCTCCACTTT.